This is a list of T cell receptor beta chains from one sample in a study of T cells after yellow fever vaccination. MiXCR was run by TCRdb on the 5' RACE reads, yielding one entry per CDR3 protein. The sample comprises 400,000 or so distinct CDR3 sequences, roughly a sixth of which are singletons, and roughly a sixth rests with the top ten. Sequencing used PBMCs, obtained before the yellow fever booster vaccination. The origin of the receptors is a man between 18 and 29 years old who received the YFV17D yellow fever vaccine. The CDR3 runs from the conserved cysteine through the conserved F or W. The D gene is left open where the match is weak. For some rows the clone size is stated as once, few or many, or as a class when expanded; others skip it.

CDR3 DNA: TGTGCCAGCAGCCCGAATGGGCCCTCGGTGGTGGATACGCAGTATTTT
CDR3 protein: CASSPNGPSVVDTQYF
J gene: TRBJ2-3
V gene: TRBV7-8
D gene: -
clone size: few

CDR3 DNA: TGTGCCAGCAGTGCCCCCAGGGGCGAGGGCACTGAAGCTTTCTTT
CDR3 protein: CASSAPRGEGTEAFF
J gene: TRBJ1-1
V gene: TRBV27
D gene: -
clone size: few

CDR3 DNA: TGTGCCAGCAGTGACTCTTTACGGGGACCCAATGAGCAGTTCTTC
CDR3 protein: CASSDSLRGPNEQFF
J gene: TRBJ2-1
V gene: TRBV6-4
D gene: -
clone size: -

CDR3 DNA: TGCGCCAGCAGCGGGGGTGGACGTGACGAGACCCAGTACTTC
CDR3 protein: CASSGGGRDETQYF
J gene: TRBJ2-5
V gene: TRBV5-1
D gene: -
clone size: -

CDR3 DNA: TGTGCCAGCAGCGCCCCTTATAGCAGTCATACGCAGTATTTT
CDR3 protein: CASSAPYSSHTQYF
J gene: TRBJ2-3
V gene: TRBV7-2
D gene: -
clone size: -

CDR3 DNA: TGTGCCAGCAGCTCCGGACAGGGGGCGATTGGTAGCGAAAAACTGTTTTTT
CDR3 protein: CASSSGQGAIGSEKLFF
J gene: TRBJ1-4
V gene: TRBV5-5
D gene: TRBD1
clone size: few

CDR3 DNA: TGCGCCAGCAGCCAAGGAGCGGGGGGCCCGAGAATGACTGAAGCTTTCTTT
CDR3 protein: CASSQGAGGPRMTEAFF
J gene: TRBJ1-1
V gene: TRBV4-3
D gene: -
clone size: few

CDR3 DNA: TGTGCCAGCAGTCTAATGGGGGCCGGGGAGCTGTTTTTT
CDR3 protein: CASSLMGAGELFF
J gene: TRBJ2-2
V gene: TRBV12-3/TRBV12-4
D gene: -
clone size: few

CDR3 DNA: TGTGCCAGCAGCTCAAGGGAGGGACAGGACTATGGCTACACCTTC
CDR3 protein: CASSSREGQDYGYTF
J gene: TRBJ1-2
V gene: TRBV7-2
D gene: TRBD1
clone size: few

CDR3 DNA: TGTGCCAGCAGCTTAGCCGGGACAGACTATGGCTACACCTTC
CDR3 protein: CASSLAGTDYGYTF
J gene: TRBJ1-2
V gene: TRBV7-2
D gene: TRBD1
clone size: few

CDR3 DNA: TGTGCCAGCAGCACCGGAGCACTAGCGGGTGTCGATGAGCAGTTCTTC
CDR3 protein: CASSTGALAGVDEQFF
J gene: TRBJ2-1
V gene: TRBV5-4
D gene: TRBD2
clone size: -

CDR3 DNA: TGTGCCAGCAGCTTGAGCGGGGGGGCCGTCCAGGATACGCAGTATTTT
CDR3 protein: CASSLSGGAVQDTQYF
J gene: TRBJ2-3
V gene: TRBV7-9
D gene: TRBD2
clone size: -

CDR3 DNA: TGTGCCAGCAGCCGGCAGGGAACCTCCGGGGAGCTGTTTTTT
CDR3 protein: CASSRQGTSGELFF
J gene: TRBJ2-2
V gene: TRBV7-2
D gene: -
clone size: few

CDR3 DNA: TGTGCCAGCAGTTATGTCCCCTACGAGCAGTACTTC
CDR3 protein: CASSYVPYEQYF
J gene: TRBJ2-7
V gene: TRBV6-2/TRBV6-3
D gene: -
clone size: few

CDR3 DNA: TGCGCCAGCAGCCAAGCCACAGGGTCAACTAATGAAAAACTGTTTTTT
CDR3 protein: CASSQATGSTNEKLFF
J gene: TRBJ1-4
V gene: TRBV4-1
D gene: -
clone size: -

CDR3 DNA: TGTGCCAGCAGCGTAACTATCCCCGCCTCACCCCTCCACTTT
CDR3 protein: CASSVTIPASPLHF
J gene: TRBJ1-6
V gene: TRBV7-2
D gene: -
clone size: few

CDR3 DNA: TGCAGCGTCGAGGACAGGGAGCCCTACGAGCAGTACTTC
CDR3 protein: CSVEDREPYEQYF
J gene: TRBJ2-7
V gene: TRBV29-1
D gene: TRBD1
clone size: few

CDR3 DNA: TGCGCCAGCAAGGGTGATAGGCAAGAGACCCAGTACTTC
CDR3 protein: CASKGDRQETQYF
J gene: TRBJ2-5
V gene: TRBV5-1
D gene: -
clone size: -

CDR3 DNA: TGTGCCAGCAATAGCGGGGGGGCCGCCACCGGGGAGCTGTTTTTT
CDR3 protein: CASNSGGAATGELFF
J gene: TRBJ2-2
V gene: TRBV6-6
D gene: TRBD2
clone size: -

CDR3 DNA: TGTGCCATCAGTCATACAGGGTCGAGGAATGAGCAGTTCTTC
CDR3 protein: CAISHTGSRNEQFF
J gene: TRBJ2-1
V gene: TRBV10-3
D gene: -
clone size: -

CDR3 DNA: TGTGCCAGCAGTTTACGACTCCGGGGGAGGGGGGAGACCCAGTACTTC
CDR3 protein: CASSLRLRGRGETQYF
J gene: TRBJ2-5
V gene: TRBV27
D gene: -
clone size: -

CDR3 DNA: TGCAGTGTCCCGTCCGGGACAGTCCCTGAAGCTTTCTTT
CDR3 protein: CSVPSGTVPEAFF
J gene: TRBJ1-1
V gene: TRBV20-1
D gene: TRBD1
clone size: many

CDR3 DNA: TGTGCCACCAGCAGAGAGCAGGGTCGAGATACGCAGTATTTT
CDR3 protein: CATSREQGRDTQYF
J gene: TRBJ2-3
V gene: TRBV15
D gene: -
clone size: few

CDR3 DNA: TGTGCCAGCAGTCGGGACGGCAGAAATGAAAAACTGTTTTTT
CDR3 protein: CASSRDGRNEKLFF
J gene: TRBJ1-4
V gene: TRBV6-1
D gene: -
clone size: -

CDR3 DNA: TGCAGTGCTAGAAAGCGGGCCAACGACAATGAGCAGTTCTTC
CDR3 protein: CSARKRANDNEQFF
J gene: TRBJ2-1
V gene: TRBV20-1
D gene: -
clone size: few

CDR3 DNA: TGTGCCAGCAGCCAGGGTGGGATAAGCGAAGAGACCCAGTACTTC
CDR3 protein: CASSQGGISEETQYF
J gene: TRBJ2-5
V gene: TRBV3-1
D gene: -
clone size: -

CDR3 DNA: TGTGCCAGCAGCTTACGGAGTAATTCACCCCTCCACTTT
CDR3 protein: CASSLRSNSPLHF
J gene: TRBJ1-6
V gene: TRBV7-2
D gene: -
clone size: many